This is a list of T cell receptor beta chains from one sample in a study of CD8 T cells in ankylosing spondylitis. TCRdb reanalysed the 5' RACE reads using MiXCR and keeps one entry per CDR3 protein. The sample records about 69,000 distinct CDR3 sequences, 5.3% being singletons. The sequenced sample was blood, either unsorted or a sorted T cell fraction (not recorded which). Receptors were obtained from a male donor with ankylosing spondylitis or in good health (not recorded which). The CDR3 runs from the conserved cysteine through the conserved F or W. Each record gives: J gene, D gene, V gene, clone size, CDR3 protein, CDR3 DNA. The D gene is left open where the match is weak. Part of the rows lack a size; the others show once, few, many or a class for expanded clones.

TRBJ1-5 | . | TRBV18 | . | CASSPRSWQGNQPQHF | TGTGCCAGCTCACCAAGGAGCTGGCAGGGGAATCAGCCCCAGCATTTT
TRBJ2-5 | TRBD2 | TRBV27 | many | CASSQGTSGGETQYF | TGTGCCAGCAGTCAGGGGACTAGCGGGGGGGAGACCCAGTACTTC
TRBJ2-2 | TRBD1 | TRBV7-9 | many | CASWTGANTGELFF | TGTGCCAGCTGGACAGGCGCGAACACCGGGGAGCTGTTTTTT
TRBJ2-1 | TRBD2 | TRBV7-2 | many | CASSLPGLARNEQFF | TGTGCCAGCAGCCTCCCGGGACTAGCACGCAATGAGCAGTTCTTC
TRBJ2-3 | TRBD2 | TRBV5-1 | . | CASSLERGTPDTQYF | TGCGCCAGCAGCTTGGAGCGGGGGACCCCAGATACGCAGTATTTT
TRBJ1-1 | . | TRBV20-1 | many | CSARQITGYTEAFF | TGCAGTGCTAGACAGATTACAGGGTACACTGAAGCTTTCTTT
TRBJ2-5 | TRBD1 | TRBV19 | many | CASSNPTGETQYF | TGTGCCAGTAGTAACCCGACAGGGGAGACCCAGTACTTC
TRBJ2-1 | TRBD1 | TRBV12-3/TRBV12-4 | many | CASSFGTGVYNEQFF | TGTGCCAGCAGTTTCGGGACAGGGGTTTACAATGAGCAGTTCTTC
TRBJ2-1 | . | TRBV12-3/TRBV12-4 | many | CATTDGGGNEQFF | TGTGCCACCACAGACGGAGGGGGTAATGAGCAGTTCTTC
TRBJ2-7 | . | TRBV10-3 | many | CAISGSVQGGTYEQYF | TGTGCCATCAGTGGATCAGTGCAGGGGGGCACTTACGAGCAGTACTTC
TRBJ2-7 | . | TRBV7-8 | many | CASSLVSGRDPYEQYF | TGTGCCAGCAGCTTAGTCAGTGGCAGGGACCCCTACGAGCAGTACTTC
TRBJ2-7 | . | TRBV5-1 | many | CASRKDSYEQYF | TGCGCCAGCAGAAAAGACAGTTACGAGCAGTACTTC
TRBJ2-3 | . | TRBV7-9 | few | CASSDFSTDTQYF | TGTGCCAGCAGCGACTTCAGCACAGATACGCAGTATTTT
TRBJ2-1 | TRBD2 | TRBV6-4 | many | CASSDSLAGYNEQFF | TGTGCCAGCAGTGACTCACTAGCGGGGTACAATGAGCAGTTCTTC
TRBJ2-5 | . | TRBV7-6 | many | CASSHPVGPLETQYF | TGTGCCAGCAGTCACCCTGTAGGGCCCCTGGAGACCCAGTACTTC
TRBJ2-7 | TRBD2 | TRBV4-1 | many | CASSQGGWTSGGDEQYF | TGCGCCAGCAGCCAAGGAGGTTGGACTAGCGGGGGCGACGAGCAGTACTTC
TRBJ2-2 | . | TRBV7-6 | many | CASSGGGGTGELFF | TGTGCCAGCAGCGGAGGTGGGGGCACCGGGGAGCTGTTTTTT
TRBJ1-2 | TRBD1 | TRBV29-1 | many | CSVEDSQGGNGYTF | TGCAGCGTTGAAGATTCGCAAGGGGGCAATGGCTACACCTTC
TRBJ2-3 | TRBD2 | TRBV20-1 | many | CSARPQEERGSTDTQYF | TGCAGTGCTAGACCCCAGGAGGAGCGGGGGAGCACAGATACGCAGTATTTT
TRBJ2-3 | TRBD2 | TRBV5-1 | many | CASSKRGGLADADTQYF | TGCGCCAGCAGCAAGAGGGGGGGACTAGCGGATGCGGATACGCAGTATTTT
TRBJ1-5 | . | TRBV19 | many | CASTDSSTFNQPQHF | TGTGCCAGTACGGACAGCTCCACCTTCAATCAGCCCCAGCATTTT
TRBJ2-2 | TRBD2 | TRBV7-2 | many | CASSLFSGGRTGELFF | TGTGCCAGCAGCTTGTTTAGCGGGGGGCGCACCGGGGAGCTGTTTTTT
TRBJ2-7 | . | TRBV12-3/TRBV12-4 | many | CASTETPTGYEQYF | TGTGCCAGCACCGAGACCCCGACAGGCTACGAGCAGTACTTC
TRBJ1-2 | . | TRBV29-1 | many | CSTRDNNYGYTF | TGCAGCACCCGGGACAACAACTATGGCTACACCTTC
TRBJ2-1 | . | TRBV7-2 | many | CASSLTGPHNEQFF | TGTGCCAGCAGCTTAACGGGCCCCCACAATGAGCAGTTCTTC
TRBJ2-7 | . | TRBV20-1 | many | CSARDSGVFEQYF | TGCAGTGCTAGAGATAGTGGGGTGTTCGAGCAGTACTTC
TRBJ2-2 | . | TRBV19 | many | CASSRRNTGELFF | TGTGCCAGTAGTAGGAGGAACACCGGGGAGCTGTTTTTT
TRBJ2-2 | . | TRBV11-1 | many | CASSSKKGNTGELFF | TGTGCCAGCAGCTCAAAAAAAGGGAACACCGGGGAGCTGTTTTTT
TRBJ2-1 | TRBD2 | TRBV6-5 | many | CASSYGTSGGGEQFF | TGTGCCAGCAGTTACGGGACTAGCGGTGGGGGTGAGCAGTTCTTC
TRBJ2-1 | . | TRBV7-9 | many | CASKDYANEQFF | TGTGCCAGCAAGGACTATGCGAATGAGCAGTTCTTC
TRBJ2-5 | . | TRBV20-1 | few | CSRLFLGKTQYF | TGCAGTAGACTCTTTTTGGGGAAGACCCAGTACTTC
TRBJ2-7 | TRBD1 | TRBV5-1 | many | CASSWTGGSYEQYF | TGCGCCAGCAGTTGGACAGGGGGCAGTTACGAGCAGTACTTC
TRBJ1-1 | . | TRBV5-6 | many | CASSPTGVLNTEAFF | TGTGCCAGCAGCCCGACAGGAGTTTTGAACACTGAAGCTTTCTTT
TRBJ1-1 | . | TRBV30 | many | CAWSVIGGAYTEAFF | TGTGCCTGGAGTGTAATTGGGGGGGCCTATACTGAAGCTTTCTTT
TRBJ2-3 | . | TRBV20-1 | many | CSATRTSTDTQYF | TGCAGTGCTACGCGGACTAGCACAGATACGCAGTATTTT
TRBJ1-6 | . | TRBV7-6 | many | CASSQFAGAGNSPLHF | TGTGCCAGCAGCCAATTTGCGGGGGCAGGTAATTCACCCCTCCACTTT
TRBJ2-2 | . | TRBV7-7 | many | CASSFTGTGELFF | TGTGCCAGCAGCTTTACAGGGACCGGGGAGCTGTTTTTT